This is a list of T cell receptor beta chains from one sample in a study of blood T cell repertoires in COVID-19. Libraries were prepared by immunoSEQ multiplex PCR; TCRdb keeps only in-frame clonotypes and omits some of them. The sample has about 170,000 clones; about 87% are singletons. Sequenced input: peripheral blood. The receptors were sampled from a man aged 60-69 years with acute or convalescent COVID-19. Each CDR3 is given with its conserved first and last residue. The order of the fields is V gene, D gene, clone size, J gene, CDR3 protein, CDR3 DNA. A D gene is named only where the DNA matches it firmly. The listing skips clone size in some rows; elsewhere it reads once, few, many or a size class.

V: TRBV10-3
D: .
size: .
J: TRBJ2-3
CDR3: CAISETDTDTQYF
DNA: TGTGCCATCAGTGAAACAGACACAGATACGCAGTATTTT

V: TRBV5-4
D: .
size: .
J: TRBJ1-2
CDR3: CASSLNSNYGYTF
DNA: TGTGCCAGCAGCTTGAACTCTAACTATGGCTACACCTTC

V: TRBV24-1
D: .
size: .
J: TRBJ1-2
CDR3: CATSDAWTPWGGYTF
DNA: TGTGCCACCAGTGATGCCTGGACACCGTGGGGCGGCTACACCTTC

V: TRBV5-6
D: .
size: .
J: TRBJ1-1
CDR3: CASSLSGGTEAFF
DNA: TGTGCCAGCAGCTTGTCGGGAGGGACTGAAGCTTTCTTT

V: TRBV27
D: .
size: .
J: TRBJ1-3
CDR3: CASSRRDPGRAFSGNTIYF
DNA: TGTGCCAGCAGTCGCAGGGATCCAGGAAGGGCATTCTCTGGAAACACCATATATTTT

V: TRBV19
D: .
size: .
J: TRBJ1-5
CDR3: CASSTRQNNKDQPQHF
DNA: TGTGCCAGTAGTACCCGACAGAATAATAAGGATCAGCCCCAGCATTTT

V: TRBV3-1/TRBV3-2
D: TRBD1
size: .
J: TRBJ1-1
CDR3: CASGGQGRTEAFF
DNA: TGTGCCAGCGGGGGACAGGGCCGCACTGAAGCTTTCTTT

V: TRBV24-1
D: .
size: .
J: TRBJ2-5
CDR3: CATSDFPKRQVQETQYF
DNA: TGTGCCACCAGTGACTTCCCGAAGAGACAGGTCCAAGAGACCCAGTACTTC

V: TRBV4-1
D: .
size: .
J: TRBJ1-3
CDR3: CASSPDPVFPGNTIYF
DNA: TGCGCCAGCAGTCCGGATCCGGTATTTCCAGGGAACACCATATATTTT

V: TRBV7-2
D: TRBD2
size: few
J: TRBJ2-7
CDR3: CASSPLAVSSYEQYF
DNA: TGTGCCAGCAGCCCTCTAGCGGTGAGCTCCTACGAGCAGTACTTC

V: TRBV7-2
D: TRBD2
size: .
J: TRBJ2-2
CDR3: CASIRTSGRAQPGELFF
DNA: TGTGCCAGCATCCGGACTAGCGGGAGGGCCCAGCCCGGGGAGCTGTTTTTT

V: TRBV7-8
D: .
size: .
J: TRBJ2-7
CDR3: CASSHRVAHEQYF
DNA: TGTGCCAGCAGCCACAGGGTAGCCCACGAGCAGTACTTC

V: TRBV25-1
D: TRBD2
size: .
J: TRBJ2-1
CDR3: CASSESLGLAGSSNEQFF
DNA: TGTGCCAGCAGTGAATCCCTCGGACTAGCGGGTTCTAGCAATGAGCAGTTCTTC

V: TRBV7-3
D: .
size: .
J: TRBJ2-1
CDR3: CASSTGTREQFF
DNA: TGTGCCAGCAGCACCGGGACAAGAGAGCAGTTCTTC

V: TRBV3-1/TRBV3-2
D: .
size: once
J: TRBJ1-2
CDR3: CASSSPTEGDYGYTF
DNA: TGTGCCAGCAGCTCACCTACAGAGGGGGACTATGGCTACACCTTC

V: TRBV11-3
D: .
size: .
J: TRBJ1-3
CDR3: CASSSRQVRWGNTIYF
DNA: TGTGCCAGCAGCTCCAGACAGGTGCGGTGGGGAAACACCATATATTTT

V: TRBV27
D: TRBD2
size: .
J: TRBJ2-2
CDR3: CASSNRPAGDTGELFF
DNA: TGTGCCAGCAGTAACCGTCCGGCGGGAGACACCGGGGAGCTGTTTTTT

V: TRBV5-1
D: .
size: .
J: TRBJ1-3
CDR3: CASSLGTTGGNTIYF
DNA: TGCGCCAGCAGCTTGGGGACAACTGGTGGAAACACCATATATTTT

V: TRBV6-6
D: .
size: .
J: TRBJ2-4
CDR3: CASSQTLNIQYF
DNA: TGTGCCAGCAGCCAGACTCTTAACATTCAGTACTTC

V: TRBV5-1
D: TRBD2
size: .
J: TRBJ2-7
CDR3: CASSLLSGSTHEQYF
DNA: TGCGCCAGCAGCTTGTTGAGCGGGAGTACCCACGAGCAGTACTTC

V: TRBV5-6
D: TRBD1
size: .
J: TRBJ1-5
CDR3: CASSFQGASLNQPQHF
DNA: TGTGCCAGCAGCTTTCAGGGGGCATCCCTCAATCAGCCCCAGCATTTT

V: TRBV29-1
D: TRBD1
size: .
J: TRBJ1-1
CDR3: CSVVRTGETEAFF
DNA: TGCAGCGTTGTTCGGACAGGGGAAACTGAAGCTTTCTTT

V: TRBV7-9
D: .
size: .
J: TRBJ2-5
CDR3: CASSHQETQYF
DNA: TGTGCCAGCAGCCATCAAGAGACCCAGTACTTC

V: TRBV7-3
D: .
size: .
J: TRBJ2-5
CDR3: CASSTSGQETQYF
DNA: TGTGCCAGCAGCACCTCCGGCCAAGAGACCCAGTACTTC

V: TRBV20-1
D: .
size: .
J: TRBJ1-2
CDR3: CSASSNRDDGYTF
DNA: TGCAGTGCTAGTTCCAACAGGGATGATGGCTACACCTTC

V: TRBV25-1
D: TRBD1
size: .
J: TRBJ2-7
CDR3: CASSETGNYEQYF
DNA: TGTGCCAGCAGTGAGACAGGGAACTACGAGCAGTACTTC

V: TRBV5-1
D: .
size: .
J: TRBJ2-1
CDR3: CASSLGSGIYNEQFF
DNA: TGCGCCAGCAGCTTGGGAAGCGGCATCTACAATGAGCAGTTCTTC

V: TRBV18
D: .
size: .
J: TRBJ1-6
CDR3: CASSPPGRVYNSPLHF
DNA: TGTGCCAGCTCACCACCGGGCAGGGTGTATAATTCACCCCTCCACTTT

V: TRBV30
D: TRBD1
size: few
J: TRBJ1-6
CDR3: CAWKGNTGGLISPLHF
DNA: TGTGCCTGGAAGGGGAACACAGGGGGCTTGATTTCACCCCTCCACTTT

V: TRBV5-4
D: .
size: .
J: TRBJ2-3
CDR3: CASSSGLALSSTDTQYF
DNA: TGTGCCAGCAGCTCGGGTCTAGCGTTATCTAGCACAGATACGCAGTATTTT

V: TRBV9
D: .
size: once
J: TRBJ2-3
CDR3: CASSFGTDTQYF
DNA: TGTGCCAGCAGCTTCGGCACAGATACGCAGTATTTT

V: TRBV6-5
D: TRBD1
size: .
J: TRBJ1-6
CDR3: CASSYLGQAYNSPLHF
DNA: TGTGCCAGCAGTTACCTGGGACAGGCCTATAATTCACCCCTCCACTTT

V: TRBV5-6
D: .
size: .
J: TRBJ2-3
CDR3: CASTPRGDADTQYF
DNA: TGTGCCAGCACCCCTCGGGGAGACGCAGATACGCAGTATTTT

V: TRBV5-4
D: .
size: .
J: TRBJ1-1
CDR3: CASSTGQLNTEAFF
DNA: TGTGCCAGCAGCACAGGACAGCTTAACACTGAAGCTTTCTTT

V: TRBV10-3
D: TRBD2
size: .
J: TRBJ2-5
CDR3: CAIGAEAGVEETQYF
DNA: TGTGCCATCGGAGCGGAAGCGGGAGTGGAGGAGACCCAGTACTTC

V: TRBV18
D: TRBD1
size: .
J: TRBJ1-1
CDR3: CASSPRTGTNTEAFF
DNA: TGTGCCAGCTCACCGCGGACAGGGACGAACACTGAAGCTTTCTTT

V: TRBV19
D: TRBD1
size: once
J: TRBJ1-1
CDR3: CASSPTGFSEAFF
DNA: TGTGCCAGTAGTCCGACAGGGTTTAGTGAAGCTTTCTTT

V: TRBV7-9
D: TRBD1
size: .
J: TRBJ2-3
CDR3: CASGGEGQGTSTQYF
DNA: TGTGCCAGCGGGGGGGAGGGACAGGGAACAAGTACGCAGTATTTT

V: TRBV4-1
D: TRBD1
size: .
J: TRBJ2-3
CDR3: CASSQVTGTASTDTQYF
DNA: TGCGCCAGCAGCCAAGTCACCGGGACAGCTAGCACAGATACGCAGTATTTT

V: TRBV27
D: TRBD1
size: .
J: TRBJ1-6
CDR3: CASSLSGQGGSPLHF
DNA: TGTGCCAGCAGTTTATCCGGACAGGGAGGTTCACCCCTCCACTTT

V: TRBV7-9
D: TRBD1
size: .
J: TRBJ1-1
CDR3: CASSIGQGANEAFF
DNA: TGTGCCAGCAGCATCGGACAGGGGGCTAATGAAGCTTTCTTT

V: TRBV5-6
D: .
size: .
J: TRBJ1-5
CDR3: CASSASNQPQHF
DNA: TGTGCCAGCAGCGCGAGCAATCAGCCCCAGCATTTT

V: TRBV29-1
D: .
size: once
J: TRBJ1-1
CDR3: CSVAPGVNTEAFF
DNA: TGCAGCGTGGCCCCCGGAGTGAACACTGAAGCTTTCTTT

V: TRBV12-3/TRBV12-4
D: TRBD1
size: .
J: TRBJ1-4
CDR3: CASGTAYEKLFF
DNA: TGTGCCAGCGGGACAGCGTATGAAAAACTGTTTTTT

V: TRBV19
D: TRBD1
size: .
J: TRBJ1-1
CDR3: CASSPRQGSEAFF
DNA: TGTGCCAGTAGTCCCCGACAGGGTTCTGAAGCTTTCTTT

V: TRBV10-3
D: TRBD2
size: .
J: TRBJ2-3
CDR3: CAISEREGTSGGTSTDTQYF
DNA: TGTGCCATCAGTGAGCGGGAAGGGACTAGCGGGGGGACTAGCACAGATACGCAGTATTTT

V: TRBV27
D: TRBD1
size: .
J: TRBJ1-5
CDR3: CASSPPGGQPQHF
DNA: TGTGCCAGCAGTCCCCCAGGGGGTCAGCCCCAGCATTTT

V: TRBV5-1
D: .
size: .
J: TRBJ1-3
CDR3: CASSRDFSGNTIYF
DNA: TGCGCCAGCAGCCGCGATTTCTCTGGAAACACCATATATTTT

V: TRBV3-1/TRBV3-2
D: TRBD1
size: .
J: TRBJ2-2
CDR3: CASSRREGANGELFF
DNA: TGTGCCAGCAGCCGCCGTGAGGGGGCTAACGGGGAGCTGTTTTTT

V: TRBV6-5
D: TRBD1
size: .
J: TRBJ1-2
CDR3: CASSRPGQGGYGYTF
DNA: TGTGCCAGCAGTAGACCGGGACAGGGGGGCTATGGCTACACCTTC

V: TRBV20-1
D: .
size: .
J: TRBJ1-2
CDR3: CSARVGDGYTF
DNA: TGCAGTGCTAGAGTGGGCGATGGCTACACCTTC

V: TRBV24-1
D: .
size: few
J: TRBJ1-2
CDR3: CATSDFNRDYGYTF
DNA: TGTGCCACCAGTGATTTTAATCGAGACTATGGCTACACCTTC

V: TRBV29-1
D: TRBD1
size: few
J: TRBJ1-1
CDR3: CSVGQGGVEAFF
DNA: TGCAGCGTTGGACAGGGCGGGGTGGAAGCTTTCTTT

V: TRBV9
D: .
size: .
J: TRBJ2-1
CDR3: CASSVEAAEHEQFF
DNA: TGTGCCAGCAGCGTAGAGGCAGCGGAGCATGAGCAGTTCTTC

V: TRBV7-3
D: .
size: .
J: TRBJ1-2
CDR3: CASSLDSRANYGYTF
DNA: TGTGCCAGCAGCTTAGACTCCAGGGCTAACTATGGCTACACCTTC

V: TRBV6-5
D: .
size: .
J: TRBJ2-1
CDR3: CASRPISSYNEQFF
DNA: TGTGCCAGCAGACCAATCAGCTCCTACAATGAGCAGTTCTTC

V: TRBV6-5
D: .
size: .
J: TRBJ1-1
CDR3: CASNGYTEAFF
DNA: TGTGCCAGCAACGGTTACACTGAAGCTTTCTTT

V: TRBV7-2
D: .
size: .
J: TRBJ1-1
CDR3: CASSQEQGNTEAFF
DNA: TGTGCCAGCAGCCAAGAACAGGGGAACACTGAAGCTTTCTTT

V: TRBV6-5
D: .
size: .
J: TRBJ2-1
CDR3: CASRGSFGDNEQFF
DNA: TGTGCCAGCAGGGGGAGTTTTGGTGACAATGAGCAGTTCTTC

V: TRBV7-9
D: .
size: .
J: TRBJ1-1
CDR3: CASSLVLSRGAEAFF
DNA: TGTGCCAGCAGCTTAGTCCTTAGCAGGGGCGCTGAAGCTTTCTTT